This T cell receptor (beta chain) was found in a study of metastatic and nonmetastatic thyroid tumors. About the research overall: From malignant and benign thyroid patients, repertoires in blood and in tumor or nodule tissue were compared. Overall study results and limits: Relative to benign nodules, malignant thyroid tumors were reportedly characterized by significantly elevated TCR beta diversity in blood and tumor.

The CDR3 totals 14 residues. Trimming took 5 bases from V and 3 from J; bases not matched to a gene: 4. Germline CDR1 is MNHEY and CDR2 is SMNVEV (reference sequence). A remark on this clone: Its antigen is still unknown.

Through MiXCR, TCRdb re-clonotyped the PCR reads. The sample consists of around 10,000 clones, over 25% of them appearing once. Patients were all untreated before their thyroid surgery. This clonotype was sampled from a male donor with papillary thyroid cancer or a benign thyroid nodule (not recorded which). Some clones in this sample may be carry-over from other donors' samples. The sequenced sample consisted of tumor tissue. This chain links TRBV27 with TRBJ2-7, with 10 bases lining up with TRBD1. The CDR3 nucleotides are TGTGCCAGCAGTATGACAGGGGGCTTCTACGAGCAGTACTTC. It translates to CASSMTGGFYEQYF.